Listed below are T cell receptor beta chains from one sample, sequenced in a study of cytomegalovirus exposure and HLA in healthy donors. Some clones are missing from TCRdb's copy, which holds only in-frame ones; the method was immunoSEQ multiplex PCR. The sample carries 100,000 to 150,000 clones, 89% recorded once. Sequencing input: PBMCs. These receptors came from a woman under 30 in good health and CMV-seronegative. Both conserved end residues are part of each CDR3. The D gene is left open where the match is weak. The size entry is marked missing in some rows and otherwise reads once, few, many or a size class.

j_call	v_call	clone_size	d_call	cdr3_nt	cdr3_aa
TRBJ2-7	TRBV11-2	.	.	TGTGCCAGCAGCTCCCCGGTTGGGAGCTCCTACGAGCAGTACTTC	CASSSPVGSSYEQYF
TRBJ1-4	TRBV7-8	once	.	TGTGCCAGCAGCCCCCATAGGGGCCGCGGGAGAAAACTGTTTTTT	CASSPHRGRGRKLFF
TRBJ1-2	TRBV9	.	.	TGTGCCAGCAGCGGCAGGAGAGGAGGCGAAAACGGCTACACCTTC	CASSGRRGGENGYTF
TRBJ1-1	TRBV7-9	.	.	TGTGCCAGCACTACTATGGGTCTTACCACTGAAGCTTTCTTT	CASTTMGLTTEAFF
TRBJ2-1	TRBV7-9	.	.	TGTGCCAGCAGCTTCGATGGACATAGCTCCTACAATGAGCAGTTCTTC	CASSFDGHSSYNEQFF
TRBJ2-7	TRBV6-5	.	.	TGTGCCAGCAGTTACCAGGGGAGGGGCGGCTACGAGCAGTACTTC	CASSYQGRGGYEQYF
TRBJ1-6	TRBV5-4	once	.	TGTGCCAGCAGTTCACTAGTTGGGACTGGGAATTCACCCCTCCACTTT	CASSSLVGTGNSPLHF
TRBJ2-7	TRBV19	.	.	TGTGCCAGTAGTATCGACGGACATTACGAGCAGTACTTC	CASSIDGHYEQYF
TRBJ1-5	TRBV18	.	.	TGTGCCAGCTCACCAGCAAGTTCGGGAGGCAATCAGCCCCAGCATTTT	CASSPASSGGNQPQHF
TRBJ2-1	TRBV27	.	TRBD1	TGTGCCAGCAGTCTATTGGGACAGGGGGAGTTCTTC	CASSLLGQGEFF
TRBJ2-7	TRBV7-9	.	TRBD2	TGTGCCAGCAGCTTAGTATCTAGCGGAGTCTCCGAGCAGTACTTC	CASSLVSSGVSEQYF
TRBJ1-2	TRBV5-5	few	TRBD1	TGTGCCAGCAGCTTCCAGGGGGGCAGCGGCTACACCTTC	CASSFQGGSGYTF
TRBJ2-1	TRBV6-4	.	TRBD2	TGTGCCAGCAGCGGGACTCACGGGGGGAATGAGCAGTTCTTC	CASSGTHGGNEQFF
TRBJ2-1	TRBV27	once	TRBD1	TGTGCCAGCAGTTTATTGACAGGGATTCATGAGCAGTTCTTC	CASSLLTGIHEQFF
TRBJ1-2	TRBV5-5	.	.	TGTGCCAGCAGCTTAGGGGTTTCCAATAACTATGGCTACACCTTC	CASSLGVSNNYGYTF
TRBJ2-7	TRBV7-9	.	.	TGTGCCAGCAGTTGGACCCGGGGTCTCGCCGGGTCCTACGAGCAGTACTTC	CASSWTRGLAGSYEQYF
TRBJ2-7	TRBV10-2	.	.	TGCGCCAGCAGAGAACAGACCGACTACGAGCAGTACTTC	CASREQTDYEQYF
TRBJ1-2	TRBV9	few	.	TGTGCCAGCAGCAGGGAGGTCCTTGGCTACACCTTC	CASSREVLGYTF
TRBJ2-1	TRBV5-1	.	TRBD2	TGCGCCAGCAGCCGGACCCTCCGGGGGGAGAGCTCCTACAATGAGCAGTTCTTC	CASSRTLRGESSYNEQFF
TRBJ1-1	TRBV5-4	.	.	TGTGCCAGCCCAGGCGGGGGAGCGTACACTGAAGCTTTCTTT	CASPGGGAYTEAFF
TRBJ1-5	TRBV7-8	.	.	TGTGCCAGCAGCTTAGGGGCAATAGGCGGCAATCAGCCCCAGCATTTT	CASSLGAIGGNQPQHF
TRBJ1-1	TRBV9	once	.	TGTGCCAGCAGCCACCCCCAGGGCAGGAACACTGAAGCTTTCTTT	CASSHPQGRNTEAFF
TRBJ1-2	TRBV2	.	.	TGTGCCAGCACCGGACAGCCTAATGGCTACACCTTC	CASTGQPNGYTF
TRBJ1-2	TRBV15	few	.	TGTGCCACCAGCAGAGGGTCGGGAGGCCGCTATGGCTACACCTTC	CATSRGSGGRYGYTF
TRBJ1-2	TRBV18	.	TRBD1	TGTGCCAGCTCACCCGGACAGGGGGCGAAGTTGGGCTATGGCTACACCTTC	CASSPGQGAKLGYGYTF
TRBJ1-1	TRBV11-2	once	.	TGTGCCAGCAGCTTACAGAACACTGAAGCTTTCTTT	CASSLQNTEAFF
TRBJ1-1	TRBV6-1	.	.	TGTGCCAGCAGTAACAGCCTGAACACTGAAGCTTTCTTT	CASSNSLNTEAFF
TRBJ2-5	TRBV6-5	.	.	TGTGCCAGCAGTTACTCGGGGGGACTCCAAGAGACCCAGTACTTC	CASSYSGGLQETQYF
TRBJ2-7	TRBV19	.	TRBD2	TGTGCCACCTCGGGAGGGACTAGGGCGCAGTACTTC	CATSGGTRAQYF
TRBJ2-5	TRBV7-6	.	TRBD1	TGTGCCAGCACAGGACAGGGGCGAGAGACCCAGTACTTC	CASTGQGRETQYF
TRBJ1-4	TRBV5-1	medium-sized	.	TGCGCCAGCAGCTTGGCCGGGGGAAACGAAAAACTGTTTTTT	CASSLAGGNEKLFF
TRBJ2-3	TRBV11-1	.	TRBD2	TGTGCCAGCAGCCCCGGGACTAGCGGTGGTACGCAGTATTTT	CASSPGTSGGTQYF
TRBJ1-6	TRBV7-2	.	.	TGTGCCAGCAGCTTAGATCCAGGGCCCATAAGGTCACCCCTCCACTTT	CASSLDPGPIRSPLHF
TRBJ1-3	TRBV6-6	.	TRBD1	TGTGCCAGCAGTGGACAGGGGCGCGTGGGCACCATATATTTT	CASSGQGRVGTIYF
TRBJ1-2	TRBV18	few	TRBD1	TGTGCCAGCTCACCAAGGGGACAGGGGGCATTAAGAGGCTACACCTTC	CASSPRGQGALRGYTF
TRBJ1-5	TRBV18	.	TRBD1	TGTGCCAGCTCACCGGGACAGGGGGCGAGCAATCAGCCCCAGCATTTT	CASSPGQGASNQPQHF
TRBJ1-1	TRBV27	once	.	TGTGCCAGCAGTTTTAAGGAGTTGACTGAAGCTTTCTTT	CASSFKELTEAFF
TRBJ2-7	TRBV5-1	.	TRBD1	TGCGCCAGCAGCTTTACAGGGGGCGGATACGAGCAGTACTTC	CASSFTGGGYEQYF
TRBJ2-3	TRBV7-3	.	.	TGTGCCAGCACCGTTATGGGGCAGCCCACAGATACGCAGTATTTT	CASTVMGQPTDTQYF
TRBJ1-2	TRBV7-9	.	.	TGTGCCAGCAGCGTTTCAGGGGACGGCTACACCTTC	CASSVSGDGYTF
TRBJ1-4	TRBV9	.	TRBD1	TGTGCCAGCAGCGCAGGGACAGGGGTAGGGGAAAAACTGTTTTTT	CASSAGTGVGEKLFF
TRBJ2-4	TRBV5-1	.	.	TGCGCCAGCAGCTTGGAAACAGTTCAGTACTTC	CASSLETVQYF
TRBJ2-7	TRBV10-3	.	TRBD1	TGTGCCACCAGAGGACAGGGGATTAACGAGCAGTACTTC	CATRGQGINEQYF
TRBJ1-1	TRBV6-6	.	TRBD1	TGTGCCAGCAGTTACTACGGACAGGGGAACACTGAAGCTTTCTTT	CASSYYGQGNTEAFF
TRBJ2-7	TRBV7-9	.	TRBD1	TGTGCCAGCAGCCCAAGGACAGGGAGCTACGAGCAGTACTTC	CASSPRTGSYEQYF
TRBJ2-1	TRBV29-1	few	TRBD2	TGCAGCGTTGCGGGACTAGCGGGGCCACACTCCTACAATGAGCAGTTCTTC	CSVAGLAGPHSYNEQFF
TRBJ1-2	TRBV5-1	.	.	TGCGCCAGCGCCCAGGAGGATCGCGCTAACTATGGCTACACCTTC	CASAQEDRANYGYTF
TRBJ2-1	TRBV4-1	.	.	TGCGCCAGCAGCCAAGGGAGGATATCCTACAATGAGCAGTTCTTC	CASSQGRISYNEQFF
TRBJ2-7	TRBV7-6	.	.	TGTGCCAGCAGTAGCCTCGACTACGAGCAGTACTTC	CASSSLDYEQYF
TRBJ2-1	TRBV4-1	.	TRBD1	TGCGCCAGCAGCCAAGAAGACAGGGGCTCCTACAATGAGCAGTTCTTC	CASSQEDRGSYNEQFF
TRBJ1-4	TRBV27	.	TRBD1	TGTGCCAGCAGAGGGGGACAGCCTAATGAAAAACTGTTTTTT	CASRGGQPNEKLFF